The 26 T cell receptor beta chains given below trace back to one sample, sequenced in a study of CD4+ T cells in melanoma. The assay was immunoSEQ multiplex PCR, and TCRdb's table has in-frame clones only and misses some. The sample has fewer than 150,000 clones; around 90% are singletons. All receptors derive from a human donor with melanoma.

The chain joins TRBV5-1 to TRBJ2-6; no firm D call. The germline V gene has CDR1 SGHRS and CDR2 YFSETQ. V was clipped by 0 bases and J by 4 bases, with 11 bases between them. The CDR3 is 16 residues long. The CDR3 region has the DNA TGCGCCAGCAGCTTGGGGCCTCTAGGCGGGGCCAACGTCCTGACTTTC. As protein: CASSLGPLGGANVLTF.

The V gene is TRBV27, the J gene TRBJ1-4, with 9 bases aligning to TRBD1. This CDR3 has 16 residues. V lost 3 bases, J lost 5 bases, and 7 bases stayed unmatched. Germline lookup yields CDR1 MNHEY and CDR2 SMNVEV (reference sequence). The CDR3 protein is CASSLHSGTGNEKLFF. CDR3 nucleotide sequence: TGTGCCAGCAGTTTGCATTCCGGGACAGGGAATGAAAAACTGTTTTTT. The variable domain in full, with the rest retrieved from reference TRBV27 and TRBJ1-4, is EAQVTQNPRYLITVTGKKLTVTCSQNMNHEYMSWYRQDPGLGLRQIYYSMNVEVTDKGDVPEGYKVSRKEKRNFPLILESPSPNQTSLYFCASSLHSGTGNEKLFFGSGTQLSVL.

This clone was found a few times. The V and J genes are TRBV27 and TRBJ2-5, with 11 bases lining up with TRBD2. J gave up 6 bases and V 2 bases, and 11 bases lay outside the gene matches. The CDR3 loop spans 17 amino acids. Germline-derived CDR1 and CDR2 are MNHEY and SMNVEV (reference sequence). Here the CDR3 reads CASSLTPSGGPQQTQYF. The DNA for the CDR3 is TGTGCCAGCAGTTTAACCCCTAGCGGGGGGCCCCAGCAGACCCAGTACTTC.

The chain couples TRBV5-5 to TRBJ1-6; D unclear. Deletions cut 2 bases from V and 9 bases from J, with 18 bases between. This CDR3 spans 16 amino acids. CDR1 and CDR2 (germline): SGHKS, YYEKEE (reference sequence). The CDR3 loop reads CASSLVGPGRVSPLHF. The DNA for the CDR3 is TGTGCCAGCAGCTTAGTCGGCCCAGGTCGTGTTTCACCCCTCCACTTT.

The V gene is TRBV20-1, the J gene TRBJ1-3; D ambiguous. V lost 6 bases, J lost 4 bases, and 7 bases lay in between. CDR3 size: 11 residues. Per germline, CDR1 DFQATT and CDR2 SNEGSKA (reference sequence). CDR3 region: CSAVSGNTIYF. CDR3 sequence (DNA): TGCAGTGCGGTATCGGGAAACACCATATATTTT.

The J gene is TRBJ2-7, the V gene TRBV2; TRBD2 might be the D (5 bases). Germline CDR1 reads SNHLY; CDR2 reads FYNNEI. The V end was cut by 6 bases, the J end by 0 bases, with 12 bases between. CDR3 length: 14 residues. The CDR3 is CASRREPSSYEQYF. The CDR3 DNA sequence: TGTGCCAGCAGACGGGAACCGAGCTCCTACGAGCAGTACTTC.

The chain links TRBV2 to TRBJ2-2; D is uncertain. Trimming cost V 4 bases and J 6 bases, with 3 bases left between them. This CDR3 contains 11 residues. Looked up from germline, CDR1 is SNHLY and CDR2 is FYNNEI. CDR3 sequence reads: CASSGAGELFF. CDR3 DNA sequence: TGTGCCAGCAGTGGGGCCGGGGAGCTGTTTTTT.

The genes are TRBV19 and TRBJ1-1, with D perhaps matching TRBD1 (6 bases). Germline V gene lookup returns CDR1 LNHDA and CDR2 SQIVND (reference sequence). The CDR3 is made up of 15 amino acids. V dropped 9 bases and J dropped 0 bases, with 17 bases sitting between them. CDR3 coding DNA: TGTGCCAGCAAAGAGACAGGCCCAATGAACACTGAAGCTTTCTTT. Protein sequence: CASKETGPMNTEAFF.

The chain links TRBV4-2 to TRBJ1-4; 11 bases line up with TRBD1. V lost 5 bases, J lost 0 bases, and 5 bases stayed unmatched. The CDR3 is made up of 17 amino acids. CDR1 LGHNA and CDR2 YNFKEQ come from the germline V gene. DNA of the CDR3: TGTGCCAGCAGCTCTCGGGACAGGGGGTCAACTAATGAAAAACTGTTTTTT. It yields the protein CASSSRDRGSTNEKLFF.

This chain connects TRBV5-5 to TRBJ2-7; possibly TRBD2 for D (5 bases). Looked up from germline, CDR1 is SGHKS and CDR2 is YYEKEE (reference sequence). There are 12 residues in the CDR3. Trimming took off 0 bases at V and 9 bases at J, with 10 bases between the two ends. This CDR3 reads CASSLDLAMQYF. CDR3 DNA: TGTGCCAGCAGCTTGGATTTAGCGATGCAGTACTTC. The variable domain in full, completed from reference TRBV5-5 and TRBJ2-7, reads DAGVTQSPTHLIKTRGQQVTLRCSPISGHKSVSWYQQVLGQGPQFIFQYYEKEERGRGNFPDRFSARQFPNYSSELNVNALLLGDSALYLCASSLDLAMQYFGPGTRLTVT.

The chain links TRBV7-2 to TRBJ2-1; D unclear. Germline CDR1 and CDR2: SGHTA and FQGNSA. There are 15 residues in the CDR3. V lost 1 base, J lost 0 bases, and 7 bases lay in between. The CDR3, as DNA: TGTGCCAGCAGCTTAGGGTGGGGCTCCTACAATGAGCAGTTCTTC. It specifies CASSLGWGSYNEQFF.

The chain links TRBV6-5 to TRBJ1-2; 7 bases agree with TRBD1. J lost 1 base, V lost 6 bases, and 8 bases had no gene match. This CDR3 is built from 15 residues. CDR1 MNHEY and CDR2 SVGAGI come from the germline V gene. CDR3 DNA: TGTGCCAGCAGCCCAGGGGGATCCCTTAACTATGGCTACACCTTC. It codes for CASSPGGSLNYGYTF.

The chain employs TRBV5-1 and TRBJ1-1; maybe TRBD1 (6 bases). The germline CDR1 and CDR2 sequences are SGHRS and YFSETQ. The CDR3 runs 15 residues. Trimming shortened V by 0 bases and J by 5 bases, and 14 bases separated the two germline ends. The CDR3 reads CASSLVQGTSTEAFF. In DNA form, the CDR3 reads TGCGCCAGCAGCTTGGTCCAGGGGACGAGTACTGAAGCTTTCTTT.

J is TRBJ1-2 and V is TRBV6-5; TRBD1 aligns across 11 bases. The CDR3 loop spans 15 amino acids. Losses at the gene ends were 5 bases for V and 1 base for J; bases not matched to a gene: 3. Germline CDR1 reads MNHEY; CDR2 reads SVGAGI. The CDR3 reads CASSAGTGGNYGYTF. Written as DNA, the CDR3 is TGTGCCAGCAGTGCTGGGACAGGGGGTAACTATGGCTACACCTTC.

The chain combines TRBV6-5 with TRBJ1-1; possible D gene TRBD1, 5 bases. Trimming took off 5 bases at V and 9 bases at J, with 16 bases between the two ends. There are 13 residues in the CDR3. CDR1 and CDR2 from the germline V gene are MNHEY and SVGAGI. CDR3 loop: CASSGTGRRKAFF. The CDR3 nucleotides are TGTGCCAGCAGTGGGACCGGGAGGAGGAAAGCTTTCTTT.

V is TRBV4-2 and J is TRBJ1-1; D possibly corresponds to TRBD1 (5 bases). The CDR3 runs to 16 residues. V was trimmed by 4 bases and J by 10 bases, leaving 25 bases between them. Germline CDR1 and CDR2: LGHNA and YNFKEQ. The CDR3 is CASSPGGSTTQIGAFF. Written as DNA, the CDR3 is TGTGCCAGCAGCCCGGGGGGTTCCACCACCCAGATTGGAGCTTTCTTT.

This rearrangement joins TRBV11-2 to TRBJ1-1; no clear D gene. Germline CDR1 is SGHAT and CDR2 is FQNNGV. Between the trimmed V and J ends, which lost 0 bases and 1 base, there was a span of 9 bases. CDR3 size: 15 residues. CDR3 in amino acids: CASSLDSYRNTEAFF. CDR3 DNA: TGTGCCAGCAGCTTAGACAGTTACCGGAACACTGAAGCTTTCTTT.

This chain joins TRBV19 and TRBJ1-5; 8 bases agree with TRBD1. The germline CDR1 and CDR2 sequences are LNHDA and SQIVND (reference sequence). There are 16 residues in the CDR3. Trimming removed 7 bases from V and 0 bases from J; junction bases left unmatched: 8. CDR3 in DNA: TGTGCCAGTAATCTCAGGGGGCCCTATAGCAATCAGCCCCAGCATTTT. Protein sequence: CASNLRGPYSNQPQHF.

V usage is TRBV6-1 and J usage is TRBJ1-2; the D gene is possibly TRBD1 (5 bases). The germline V gene has CDR1 MNHNS and CDR2 SASEGT. V dropped 8 bases and J dropped 8 bases, with 9 bases sitting between them. This CDR3 has 10 amino acids. Here the CDR3 reads CASRGVGYTF. The CDR3 nucleotides read TGTGCCAGCCGGGGGGTCGGCTACACCTTC.

The chain employs TRBV5-1 and TRBJ2-5, with TRBD1 identical over 10 bases. Germline CDR1 SGHRS, CDR2 YFSETQ. Trimming cost V 2 bases and J 5 bases; bases outside gene matches: 9. The CDR3 has 16 residues. In DNA, the CDR3 is TGCGCCAGCAGCTTCACCGGGACAGGGGCTGAGGAGACCCAGTACTTC. Its protein is CASSFTGTGAEETQYF.

The chain couples TRBV7-2 to TRBJ1-2; D ambiguous. Germline V gene lookup returns CDR1 SGHTA and CDR2 FQGNSA. The CDR3 runs to 15 residues. The V end was cut by 1 base, the J end by 0 bases, with 9 bases between. CDR3 protein: CASSLVVAANYGYTF. CDR3 nucleotides: TGTGCCAGCAGCTTAGTTGTAGCAGCTAACTATGGCTACACCTTC.

The chain combines TRBV5-1 with TRBJ2-1; D might be TRBD1 or TRBD2, each matching 5 bases. Between the trimmed V and J ends, which lost 8 bases and 5 bases, there was a span of 14 bases. The CDR3 length is 13 residues. Germline assignment: CDR1 SGHRS and CDR2 YFSETQ. DNA of the CDR3: TGCGCCAGTACATCCCGGGGCGACAATGAGCAGTTCTTC. Residues: CASTSRGDNEQFF. Based on the CDR3 plus reference TRBV5-1 and TRBJ2-1, the full variable domain is KAGVTQTPRYLIKTRGQQVTLSCSPISGHRSVSWYQQTPGQGLQFLFEYFSETQRNKGNFPGRFSGRQFSNSRSEMNVSTLELGDSALYLCASTSRGDNEQFFGPGTRLTVL.

The chain combines TRBV18 with TRBJ1-2, with a weak D call TRBD1 (6 bases). V lost 2 bases and J lost 6, with 16 bases in between. Germline V gene sequence: CDR1 KGHSH, CDR2 LQKENI. The CDR3 loop spans 15 amino acids. The CDR3 nucleotides are TGTGCCAGCTCACCAAGATCCGGGACAAGCGATGGCTACACCTTC. Translating gives CASSPRSGTSDGYTF. The full variable domain, completed using reference TRBV18 and TRBJ1-2, is NAGVMQNPRHLVRRRGQEARLRCSPMKGHSHVYWYRQLPEEGLKFMVYLQKENIIDESGMPKERFSAEFPKEGPSILRIQQVVRGDSAAYFCASSPRSGTSDGYTFGSGTRLTVV.

The rearrangement joins TRBV30 to TRBJ2-7; tentatively, D is TRBD2 (6 bases). This CDR3 region has 18 residues. V lost 0 bases, J lost 3 bases, and 24 bases lay in between. Germline V gene sequence: CDR1 GTSNPN, CDR2 SVGIG (reference sequence). The CDR3 spells CAWSVAWGILSGRYEQYF. The CDR3 nucleotides are TGTGCCTGGAGTGTAGCATGGGGAATCCTTAGCGGACGCTACGAGCAGTACTTC.

The CDR3 nucleotides read TGTGCCAGCAGTTACGAGACCGGAGCTAGCACAGATACGCAGTATTTT. Protein product: CASSYETGASTDTQYF. This rearrangement joins TRBV6-6 to TRBJ2-3; D uncertain. Trimming removed 2 bases at V and 0 bases at J, with 12 bases between. The germline V gene encodes CDR1 MNHNY and CDR2 SVGAGI (reference sequence). The CDR3 totals 16 residues.

The V gene is TRBV2, the J gene TRBJ1-1; tentatively, D is TRBD1 (6 bases). This CDR3 has 13 amino acids. Trimming removed 8 bases at V and 5 bases at J, with 15 bases between. CDR1 and CDR2 from the germline V gene are SNHLY and FYNNEI. CDR3 DNA: TGTGCCAGCCTCCTGGGCAGGGGAACTGAAGCTTTCTTT. Protein: CASLLGRGTEAFF.